The T cell receptor beta chain described here comes from a study of shared clonotypes between healthy human individuals (TCRdb year 2020). Describing the broader study: A few men and a couple of women, aged 18 to 49 years, made up the cohort. For each donor, three plates each were used for CD4 naive and CD4 memory, two plates were used for CD8 naive, and one plate was used for CD8 memory. Leukapheresis yielded between about 0.9 and 10 billion PBMCs per donor. To estimate repertoire size and how much clonotypes are shared between individuals, the study performed deep sequencing of blood TCR repertoires from a few healthy adults. To increase sequencing depth and limit assay-specific biases, different laboratories used diverse techniques to prepare libraries and sequence TCR repertoires.

Beyond this particular receptor, the publication reports: Because the study included only a small number of donors, the genetic and exposure-history diversity represented was limited. Naive subsets generally had larger estimated clonotype richness than memory subsets. Pairwise subsampling indicated that sequencing depth was expected to affect the degree of clonotype sharing among donors. Higher generation probabilities were observed for clonotypes shared by all four sorted-subset donors than for non-shared clonotypes. Sharing across several donors was observed for approximately 5% of naive CD4, over 3% of naive CD8, 2.3% of memory CD4, and roughly 0.4% of memory CD8 clonotypes. Sampling was restricted to blood, and TCR repertoires in tissues likely differ from the TCR repertoires found in blood. Even with the large sequencing depth, rarefaction of the sorted-subset datasets indicated that sequencing was incomplete.

TCR CDR3 regions were amplified from genomic DNA by multiplex PCR using the deep immunoSEQ assay. Extracted genomic DNA from each cell subset was spread evenly across all wells of several immunoSEQ 96-well plates, with each plate serving as a replicate. Each replicate PCR for sorted subsets received around 200 ng genomic DNA, equal to about 30,000 T cell genomes. Purified libraries were measured with a Qubit 3.0 fluorometer, size-checked on a Bioanalyzer 2100, and measured again with the KAPA Library Quantification kit. Every immunoSEQ 96-well plate was sequenced on a separate single-read 150-cycle Illumina NextSeq 550 flow cell. Under the source paper's analysis protocol: Because the immunoSEQ output held only junctional sequences and lacked quality scores, the filtering could not match the filtering applied to full-length reads. Sequences were annotated with PyIR, a Python wrapper for IgBLAST v1.9, and V/J genes and CDR3 were assigned using IMGT germline references. Reads with weak V/J assignments (E-value above 1e-6), missing CDR3, stop codons, out-of-frame junctions, or ambiguous translated residues were removed. V3J clonotypes were defined as sequences sharing the same inferred V gene, J gene, and CDR3 amino acid sequence. Percentage overlap between repertoires was computed as shared unique clonotypes divided by the size of the smaller repertoire. RTK rarefaction, the Chao1 estimator, and Recon v2.1 estimates of unobserved clonotypes were used to assess repertoire richness. Generation probabilities for all TCRbeta clonotypes obtained by the gDNA method from several donors were computed using OLGA. This is the immuneACCESS table as TCRdb keeps it, with only in-frame sequences that have V and J called. A part of the clones is gone; compared with another copy, unresolved V genes explain less than half, and the rest is unexplained. V and J calls and clone size come straight from that table; D and trimming were deduced from the DNA. The sample profile shows fewer than 2.5 million clones; approximately 93% of them were found once. The ten top clones hold around 0.4% of the sample.

The donors were healthy, HIV-negative adults who had no recently reported acute infections or vaccinations. Every donor was a Caucasian adult living in Nashville, Tennessee, USA. CD4+ T cells were enriched by magnetic negative selection, after which naive cells were positively selected on CD45RA and the negative fraction was taken as the memory subset. Blood was obtained by leukapheresis, after which PBMCs were separated by Ficoll-Histopaque density gradient centrifugation and cryopreserved in liquid nitrogen vapor phase. Analytical flow cytometry was used to check the purity and quantity of each magnetically sorted T cell population. From each sorted fraction, genomic DNA was isolated and quantified by UV absorbance on a Nanodrop 2000c. At the junction V is shortened by 2 bases and J by 7 bases, with 14 bases in between. From cysteine to phenylalanine, the CDR3 is 14 amino acids long. The DNA shown is the 42-base CDR3, in frame from base 1. Via the germline V gene (reference sequence), CDR1 is GTSNPN and CDR2 SVGIG.

A word on this clone: The clone's antigen remains unknown. Base qualities were left out, and no much larger clone turns up one base away.

The chain joins TRBV30 to TRBJ1-4, with a tentative D gene TRBD1 over 6 matching bases. The TCR was taken from a man aged 18 to 29 in good health. Some clones in this sample may be carry-over from other donors' samples. Sequencing input: naive CD4+ T cells from PBMCs. The sample's cell subset or site, from its label and the paper: CD45RA+ positively selected. The nucleotide sequence is given as TGTGCCTGGAGTAACCGGGGGGCTGGTGAAAAACTGTTTTTT. Its protein reads: CAWSNRGAGEKLFF. With the portions outside the CDR3 filled from the reference TRBV30 and TRBJ1-4 genes, the complete variable region becomes SQTIHQWPATLVQPVGSPLSLECTVEGTSNPNLYWYRQAAGRGLQLLFYSVGIGQISSEVPQNLSASRPQDRQFILSSKKLLLSDSGFYLCAWSNRGAGEKLFFGSGTQLSVL.